One and the same sample provided the 18 T cell receptor beta chains below, sequenced in a study of blood T cells in healthy people across ages. The authors ran a second PCR of about 7 to 11 cycles using a sample-barcoded 5' primer and a J-beta primer mix. TCRdb passed the 5' RACE reads through MiXCR, listing each CDR3 protein once. The sample shows fewer than 1.5 million distinct CDR3 sequences, roughly 45% of them seen only once. The material sequenced was blood. The receptor set was obtained from a woman aged 18-29 years in good health.

This chain uses TRBV11-2 with TRBJ2-5, with 11 bases matching TRBD2. The J call may be faulty, since TRBJ2-7 better matches the DNA end. Germline lookup yields CDR1 SGHAT and CDR2 FQNNGV. This CDR3 is built from 17 residues. The CDR3 loop reads CASSLVGGGLADYEQYF. The CDR3 bases are TGTGCCAGCAGCTTAGTGGGCGGGGGACTAGCGGACTACGAGCAGTACTTC.

This clonotype was detected only a few times. This sequence joins TRBV27 and TRBJ2-1; 10 positions match TRBD2. The germline V gene encodes CDR1 MNHEY and CDR2 SMNVEV (reference sequence). V lost 6 bases, J lost 5 bases, and 13 bases stayed unmatched. The CDR3 has 17 residues. CDR3: CASSRRAGTSEHNEQFF. CDR3 bases: TGTGCCAGCAGCCGAAGAGCCGGGACTAGCGAACACAATGAGCAGTTCTTC.

The chain combines TRBV21-1 with TRBJ1-2. TRBV21-1 is a pseudogene locus. CDR3 length: 17 amino acids. In DNA, the CDR3 is TGTGCCAACCCCGGATTGGGCTACGGCAGGGTTTTCTATGGCTACACCTTC. Protein sequence: CANPGLGYGRVFYGYTF.

This clonotype turned up a few times. The chain combines TRBV28 with TRBJ2-7; 7 bases match TRBD1. After removal of 6 bases from V and 0 bases from J, the junction contained 5 bases not matched to a gene. Germline values: CDR1 MDHEN, CDR2 SYDVKM. This CDR3 is built from 14 residues. Here the CDR3 reads CASRTGLTSYEQYF. The CDR3 DNA is TGTGCCAGCAGGACAGGGCTTACCTCCTACGAGCAGTACTTC. Using reference TRBV28 and TRBJ2-7 for the parts outside the CDR3, the full variable domain is DVKVTQSSRYLVKRTGEKVFLECVQDMDHENMFWYRQDPGLGLRLIYFSYDVKMKEKGDIPEGYSVSREKKERFSLILESASTNQTSMYLCASRTGLTSYEQYFGPGTRLTVT.

This chain uses TRBV24-1 with TRBJ2-5, with D perhaps TRBD1 or TRBD2 (5 bases each). The ends were cut back, 3 bases at V and 5 bases at J, with 15 bases in the middle. Germline CDR1 KGHDR, CDR2 SFDVKD. The CDR3 loop spans 15 amino acids. The CDR3 sequence is CATSDGPRDGETQYF. Written as DNA, the CDR3 is TGTGCCACCAGTGATGGACCCCGGGACGGGGAGACCCAGTACTTC.

This clonotype was found once. The CDR3 reads CASSEAVRTEAFF. As DNA, the CDR3 is TGCGCCAGCAGTGAAGCGGTGAGAACTGAAGCTTTCTTT. The rearrangement joins TRBV10-2 to TRBJ1-1; D is unresolved. The CDR3 loop spans 13 amino acids. Trimming took off 3 bases at V and 5 bases at J, with 10 bases between the two ends. Looked up from germline, CDR1 is WSHSY and CDR2 is SAAADI.

Comments on this clonotype: The junction departs from the called germline gene at one end, perhaps through a read error. The chain recombines TRBV9 with TRBJ2-3; 7 bases fit TRBD1. The CDR3 contains 16 residues. Per the germline V gene, CDR1 is SGDLS and CDR2 is YYNGEE. The CDR3 DNA sequence: TGTGCCAGCAGCGTCCGGGACAGAGCCAGCACAGATACGCCGTATTTT. This translates into CASSVRDRASTDTPYF.

This clonotype showed up just a few times. The chain links TRBV6-5 to TRBJ1-6, with 8 bases lining up with TRBD1. The CDR3 is made up of 15 amino acids. The ends lost 2 bases at V and 6 bases at J; junction bases unmatched: 3. CDR1 and CDR2 from the germline V gene are MNHEY and SVGAGI. The DNA of the CDR3 is TGTGCCAGCAGTTACCACGACAGGGGTAATTCACCCCTCCACTTT. Residues: CASSYHDRGNSPLHF.

The chain is built from TRBV10-3 and TRBJ2-3; TRBD2 matches 7 bases. From germline, CDR1 is ENHRY and CDR2 SYGVKD. CDR3 length: 14 amino acids. V dropped 11 bases and J dropped 4; count of bases not matched to a gene: 12. The CDR3 loop reads CAAREGMIADTQYF. CDR3 bases: TGTGCCGCGAGGGAGGGGATGATTGCAGATACGCAGTATTTT.

This clonotype was picked up a small number of times. V gene TRBV9 combines with J gene TRBJ1-2; the D is unclear. The CDR3 consists of 18 residues. Germline V gene data show CDR1 as SGDLS and CDR2 as YYNGEE. V lost 4 bases to trimming and J lost 1 base, with 23 bases between them. CDR3 amino acids: CASSPTPGPTLLNYGYTF. The CDR3 DNA is TGTGCCAGCAGCCCCACCCCGGGCCCGACCTTACTTAACTATGGCTACACCTTC.

This clonotype has more than one count but fewer than ten. The chain recombines TRBV12-3 or TRBV12-4 with TRBJ1-6, with D perhaps matching TRBD1 (5 bases). The CDR3 covers 13 residues. Trimming stripped 4 bases from V and 11 bases from J, with 12 bases between. In DNA form, the CDR3 reads TGTGCCAGCAGTTCAGGGAGATGGGCACCCCTCCACTTT. It specifies CASSSGRWAPLHF.

The chain combines TRBV7-8 with TRBJ2-5; the match to TRBD2 covers 7 bases. CDR1 is SGHVS and CDR2 is FQNEAQ in the germline V gene. J lost 2 bases, V lost 4 bases, and 10 bases had no gene match. The CDR3 spans 16 residues. Here the CDR3 DNA reads TGTGCCAGCAGCTCTCCGGGGGGACTTTTACAAGAGACCCAGTACTTC. Translation gives CASSSPGGLLQETQYF.

The chain has TRBV30 and TRBJ2-3; D gene uncertain. V shed 5 bases and J shed 4 bases, with 7 bases lying between them. The CDR3 is 11 amino acids. Germline CDR1 is GTSNPN and CDR2 is SVGIG (reference sequence). In DNA, the CDR3 is TGTGCCTGGGGAGTTCCAGATACGCAGTATTTT. Translating it yields CAWGVPDTQYF.

The rearrangement links TRBV28 to TRBJ2-7; D gene uncertain. V gave up 6 bases and J gave up 4 bases, with 19 bases separating them. There are 15 residues in the CDR3. Germline CDR1 reads MDHEN; CDR2 reads SYDVKM. CDR3 region: CASRRHASGPYEQYF. In nucleotides, the CDR3 is TGTGCCAGCAGGAGACATGCGTCGGGCCCTTACGAGCAGTACTTC.

DNA for the CDR3: TGTGCCAGCAGTTCCCGCGGACAGGGTGGCAATCAGCCCCAGCATTTT. The encoded protein is CASSSRGQGGNQPQHF. The chain uses TRBV12-3 or TRBV12-4 and TRBJ1-5; the match to TRBD1 covers 8 bases. The CDR3 length is 16 residues. With V trimmed by 4 bases and J by 2 bases, 7 bases remained unmatched.

The genes are TRBV5-5 and TRBJ1-5; no clear D. The V gene lost 1 base and the J gene lost 0 bases, with 20 bases spanning the gap. Germline assignment: CDR1 SGHKS and CDR2 YYEKEE (reference sequence). The CDR3 covers 19 residues. The DNA of the CDR3 is TGTGCCAGCAGCTTGCTCGGGGTCGCGAATATTTATAGCAATCAGCCCCAGCATTTT. It specifies CASSLLGVANIYSNQPQHF.

This clonotype came up many times. The J gene is TRBJ2-5, the V gene TRBV11-1, with D tentatively TRBD2 (6 bases). Trimming stripped 1 base from V and 0 bases from J, with 9 bases between. The CDR3 has 15 residues. Germline assignment: CDR1 SGHAT and CDR2 FQDESV (reference sequence). DNA for the CDR3: TGTGCCAGCAGCTTAGGCGGGACTTACCAAGAGACCCAGTACTTC. Protein product: CASSLGGTYQETQYF.

V gene TRBV2 combines with J gene TRBJ2-1, with 11 bases fitting TRBD2. V lost 6 bases to trimming and J lost 2 bases; unmatched junction nucleotides: 9. CDR3 length equals 17 residues. Germline CDR1 SNHLY, CDR2 FYNNEI. CDR3 in amino acids: CASRRLAGGATYNEQFF. As DNA, the CDR3 is TGTGCCAGCAGGAGGCTAGCGGGGGGCGCCACCTACAATGAGCAGTTCTTC. The whole variable domain, remainder taken from reference TRBV2 and TRBJ2-1, is EPEVTQTPSHQVTQMGQEVILRCVPISNHLYFYWYRQILGQKVEFLVSFYNNEISEKSEIFDDQFSVERPDGSNFTLKIRSTKLEDSAMYFCASRRLAGGATYNEQFFGPGTRLTVL.